The 13 T cell receptor beta chains below come from one sample, sequenced in a study of T-cell memory formation after mild COVID-19. Each CDR3 protein is one row after TCRdb ran MiXCR on the 5' RACE reads. The data show under 450,000 distinct CDR3 sequences, under 15% seen once. Sequenced material: PBMCs or a T cell subset sorted from them (not recorded which). These receptors came from a man younger than 30 who had mild COVID-19 (a few samples of this study predate the infection). Cell type and time point are not known.

The rearrangement uses TRBV12-3 or TRBV12-4 and TRBJ1-2; D uncertain. This CDR3 comprises 16 residues. Deletions cut 4 bases from V and 3 bases from J, with 18 bases between. CDR3 residues: CASSSWEGFLDYGYTF. CDR3 DNA sequence: TGTGCCAGCAGTTCGTGGGAGGGCTTCTTAGACTATGGCTACACCTTC.

This clonotype appeared a few times. CDR3 protein: CASNSPGPQPGELFF. CDR3 DNA sequence: TGCGCCAGCAACTCCCCGGGCCCCCAACCCGGGGAGCTGTTTTTT. The chain combines TRBV10-2 with TRBJ2-2, with D hard to call. Germline V gene lookup returns CDR1 WSHSY and CDR2 SAAADI. Trimming removed 7 bases from V and 6 bases from J, with 18 bases in between. The CDR3 loop spans 15 amino acids.

V is TRBV11-2 and J is TRBJ2-5; a weak D match, TRBD1 (6 bases). Germline CDR1 reads SGHAT; CDR2 reads FQNNGV. This CDR3 spans 19 amino acids. The V end lost 1 base, the J end lost 5 bases, and 26 bases lay between the germline ends. The CDR3 reads CASSLGRTGLGNPKETQYF. CDR3 coding DNA: TGTGCCAGCAGCTTAGGACGCACAGGGTTGGGGAACCCGAAGGAGACCCAGTACTTC.

The rearrangement uses TRBV20-1 and TRBJ1-5, with D perhaps TRBD1 (5 bases). V lost 6 bases, J lost 4 bases, and 13 bases lay in between. The CDR3 is 13 amino acids. CDR1 and CDR2 from the germline V gene are DFQATT and SNEGSKA (reference sequence). CDR3 nucleotides: TGCAGTGCGGGCGGGACTCGGAATCAGCCCCAGCATTTT. It yields the protein CSAGGTRNQPQHF.

This chain uses TRBV12-3 or TRBV12-4 with TRBJ2-5; 8 bases match TRBD2. There are 15 residues in the CDR3. The V and J ends lost 6 bases and 2 bases, in that order; junction bases with no gene match: 8. DNA of the CDR3: TGTGCCAGCAGCCCGGGGGGGCCGGGGCAAGAGACCCAGTACTTC. Amino acid sequence: CASSPGGPGQETQYF.

The sample holds many counts of this clonotype. The V gene is TRBV10-3, the J gene TRBJ1-1; 8 bases align to TRBD1. Germline values: CDR1 ENHRY, CDR2 SYGVKD. V lost 7 bases and J lost 12; bases outside the gene matches: 13. This CDR3 is 13 amino acids long. This chain's CDR3 is CAITSDREGNSFF. CDR3 DNA: TGTGCCATCACCTCGGACAGGGAAGGCAATTCTTTCTTT.

J is TRBJ1-2 and V is TRBV7-9, with 8 bases matching TRBD1. The CDR3 runs 13 residues. The V segment lost 5 bases and the J segment 6 bases; nucleotides outside the gene matches: 5. Germline CDR1 and CDR2: SEHNR and FQNEAQ (reference sequence). As DNA, the CDR3 is TGTGCCAGCAGCCAGGGACAGGTGGATGGCTACACCTTC. It encodes CASSQGQVDGYTF.

This rearrangement joins TRBV30 to TRBJ2-6, with D possibly matching TRBD1 (6 bases). The V end lost 8 bases, the J end lost 0 bases, and 14 bases lay between the germline ends. The CDR3 is 15 amino acids. From germline, CDR1 is GTSNPN and CDR2 SVGIG (reference sequence). The DNA for the CDR3 is TGTGCCGGTGGACAGACATCCTCTGGGGCCAACGTCCTGACTTTC. Translation: CAGGQTSSGANVLTF.

The rearrangement uses TRBV9 and TRBJ2-5, with a weak D call TRBD1 (7 bases). There are 15 residues in the CDR3. V was shortened by 7 bases and J by 4 bases, with 20 bases between the two germline ends. The germline CDR1 and CDR2 sequences are SGDLS and YYNGEE. The CDR3, as DNA: TGTGCCAGCTCCAGGGGGGAACCTCCGGCAGAGACCCAGTACTTC. It codes for CASSRGEPPAETQYF.

The J gene is TRBJ1-2, the V gene TRBV6-2 or TRBV6-3; D unclear. The CDR3 length is 13 residues. V was pared by 6 bases and J by 6 bases, with 14 bases between. Per germline, CDR1 MNHEY and CDR2 SVGEGT. The CDR3 protein is CASRWSGGHGYTF. The CDR3 DNA sequence: TGTGCCAGCAGGTGGTCAGGTGGTCATGGCTACACCTTC.

The chain carries TRBV30 and TRBJ1-5, with TRBD1 matching 10 bases. The germline gives CDR1 GTSNPN, CDR2 SVGIG (reference sequence). This CDR3 is built from 16 residues. Losses at the gene ends were 0 bases for V and 5 bases for J; bases not matched to a gene: 7. This chain's CDR3 is CAWSVGGQGSYQPQHF. CDR3 coding DNA: TGTGCCTGGAGTGTAGGGGGACAGGGGTCCTATCAGCCCCAGCATTTT.

The table lists this clonotype with a few counts. J is TRBJ2-5 and V is TRBV7-9; D remains unclear. Trimming removed 3 bases at V and 1 base at J, with 9 bases between. The germline gives CDR1 SEHNR, CDR2 FQNEAQ (reference sequence). There are 14 residues in the CDR3. The CDR3 here is CASSFPWGQETQYF. DNA for the CDR3: TGTGCCAGCAGCTTCCCGTGGGGCCAAGAGACCCAGTACTTC. The full variable domain, with the rest looked up from reference TRBV7-9 and TRBJ2-5, is DTGVSQNPRHKITKRGQNVTFRCDPISEHNRLYWYRQTLGQGPEFLTYFQNEAQLEKSRLLSDRFSAERPKGSFSTLEIQRTEQGDSAMYLCASSFPWGQETQYFGPGTRLLVL.

This clonotype has just a few counts. CDR3: CASSVATRGGAGELFF. The CDR3, as DNA: TGTGCCAGCAGCGTAGCTACGAGGGGAGGGGCCGGGGAGCTGTTTTTT. The chain is built from TRBV9 and TRBJ2-2; TRBD2 matches 7 bases. V dropped 0 bases and J dropped 6; count of bases not matched to a gene: 8. Germline CDR1 and CDR2: SGDLS and YYNGEE. This CDR3 has 16 amino acids.